Each of the 14 T cell receptor beta chains below was sequenced from the same sample in a study of Ad26.COV2.S vaccination and SARS-CoV-2 variants. Clones were read by immunoSEQ multiplex PCR, and TCRdb kept only the in-frame ones, dropping some. The table shows 350,000 to 550,000 clones, with 89% occurring only once. Treatment given: 15 to 20 received Ad26.COV2.S at low or high dose, single or two shots; roughly five received placebo; per-sample allocation not given. Sampling was performed 63 days after the first vaccine or placebo injection. The sequencing used peripheral blood, collected in a trial of Ad26.COV2.S vaccine versus placebo. The source of these receptors is a person aged 18-60 years who received the Ad26.COV2.S COVID-19 vaccine or a placebo.

This clone was detected only once. The J gene is TRBJ1-3, the V gene TRBV18; D might be TRBD1 (6 bases). Germline CDR1 is KGHSH and CDR2 is LQKENI. The ends were cut back, 0 bases at V and 0 bases at J, with 9 bases in the middle. The CDR3 sequence is 16 residues long. The CDR3 DNA reads TGTGCCAGCTCACCACCTGGGGGCGGCTCTGGAAACACCATATATTTT. Protein: CASSPPGGGSGNTIYF.

This clone was recorded once. This chain links TRBV7-2 with TRBJ2-5; unclear D gene. This CDR3 contains 14 residues. Deletions cut 5 bases from V and 7 bases from J, with 17 bases between. Germline lookup yields CDR1 SGHTA and CDR2 FQGNSA. The CDR3 coding sequence is TGTGCCAGCAGCATGCATTTTGGCTCGGGGACCCAGTACTTC. Amino acid sequence: CASSMHFGSGTQYF.

CDR3 region: CASSSSRHWNYEQYF. For the CDR3, the DNA is TGTGCCAGCAGTTCCTCTAGACACTGGAACTACGAGCAGTACTTC. The chain employs TRBV28 and TRBJ2-7; D is unresolved. Trimming removed 4 bases at V and 3 bases at J, with 16 bases between. Germline-derived CDR1 and CDR2 are MDHEN and SYDVKM. The CDR3 runs to 15 residues.

The rearrangement joins TRBV7-2 to TRBJ2-7, with 8 bases identical to TRBD1. The CDR3 runs to 14 residues. Germline CDR1 SGHTA, CDR2 FQGNSA. The V segment lost 5 bases and the J segment 4 bases; nucleotides outside the gene matches: 7. CDR3 coding DNA: TGTGCCAGCAGCCAAGACAGGGGAATATACGAGCAGTACTTC. It yields the protein CASSQDRGIYEQYF.

The rearrangement uses TRBV14 and TRBJ1-6; tentatively, D is TRBD1 (5 bases). This CDR3 spans 14 amino acids. From germline, CDR1 is SGHDN and CDR2 FVKESK. V was clipped by 6 bases and J by 8 bases, with 14 bases between them. CDR3 sequence (DNA): TGTGCCAGCAGACGGGACTTTTTTGATTCACCCCTCCACTTT. Translated: CASRRDFFDSPLHF.

V gene TRBV5-1 combines with J gene TRBJ1-6; 8 bases align to TRBD1. CDR3 size: 14 residues. The trim removed 3 bases at V and 7 bases at J, leaving 3 bases unmatched. In germline, CDR1 is SGHRS, CDR2 YFSETQ. The chain's CDR3 is CASSYRTGNSPLHF. DNA of the CDR3: TGCGCCAGCAGCTATCGGACAGGGAATTCACCCCTCCACTTT.

J is TRBJ2-5 and V is TRBV4-3; D unresolved. The CDR3 contains 15 residues. V lost 0 bases to trimming and J lost 2 bases, with 10 bases between them. The germline V gene encodes CDR1 LGHNA and CDR2 YSLEER. This CDR3 reads CASSQEWGSQETQYF. The CDR3 DNA reads TGCGCCAGCAGCCAAGAGTGGGGTTCTCAAGAGACCCAGTACTTC.

In the case of this clone: A read error may account for a junction end that differs from germline. This chain links TRBV2 with TRBJ1-3, with D hard to call. This CDR3 has 13 residues. Looked up from germline, CDR1 is SNHLY and CDR2 is FYNNEI. In nucleotides, the CDR3 is TGTGCCTGCAGTTTGAGCTCTGGAAACACCATATATTTT. Translated, it gives CACSLSSGNTIYF.

V is TRBV7-3 and J is TRBJ1-2; 10 bases fit TRBD1. This CDR3 comprises 15 residues. V gave up 5 bases and J gave up 3 bases; unmatched junction bases: 6. Germline-derived CDR1 and CDR2 are SGHTA and FQGTGA. As DNA, the CDR3 is TGTGCCAGCAGCCCCCAAGGGACAGGGGACTATGGCTACACCTTC. Translating it yields CASSPQGTGDYGYTF.

A single count supports this clone. The chain is built from TRBV18 and TRBJ1-2; D unresolved. The CDR3 consists of 14 residues. CDR1 is KGHSH and CDR2 is LQKENI in the germline V gene. Trimming left V 2 bases short and J 5 bases short, with 12 bases between. DNA of the CDR3: TGTGCCAGCTCACCAGGGTGGCAGTCTTATGGCTACACCTTC. This codes for CASSPGWQSYGYTF.

V usage is TRBV5-1 and J usage is TRBJ2-2, with 7 bases fitting TRBD1. Germline CDR1 is SGHRS and CDR2 is YFSETQ. CDR3 length: 16 amino acids. V trimming: 4 bases; J trimming: 7 bases; junction bases outside the gene matches: 13. The chain's CDR3 is CASSPLGISGGGELFF. In DNA form, the CDR3 reads TGCGCCAGCAGCCCCCTGGGGATCTCAGGGGGCGGGGAGCTGTTTTTT. The entire variable domain, with the rest obtained from reference TRBV5-1 and TRBJ2-2, is as follows: KAGVTQTPRYLIKTRGQQVTLSCSPISGHRSVSWYQQTPGQGLQFLFEYFSETQRNKGNFPGRFSGRQFSNSRSEMNVSTLELGDSALYLCASSPLGISGGGELFFGEGSRLTVL.

The chain recombines TRBV28 with TRBJ2-7; unclear D gene. The germline CDR1 and CDR2 sequences are MDHEN and SYDVKM. Trimming stripped 3 bases from V and 6 bases from J, with 9 bases between. The CDR3 has 12 amino acids. CDR3 region: CASSFPVGEQYF. The DNA for the CDR3 is TGTGCCAGCAGTTTTCCCGTCGGCGAGCAGTACTTC.

This chain uses TRBV5-6 with TRBJ2-7, with D possibly matching TRBD1 (6 bases). The V end lost 4 bases, the J end lost 3 bases, and 17 bases lay between the germline ends. CDR1 is SGHDT, CDR2 YYEEEE, per germline. This CDR3 has 15 residues. The CDR3 DNA sequence: TGTGCCAGCAGCCCCTTAGGCAGGGGTAGCTACGAGCAGTACTTC. Its translation is CASSPLGRGSYEQYF.

This chain uses TRBV12-3 or TRBV12-4 with TRBJ1-1; 8 bases are a match to TRBD1. The CDR3 sequence is 11 residues long. The trim removed 6 bases at V and 8 bases at J, leaving 2 bases unmatched. CDR3 DNA: TGTGCCAGCAGCCAGGGGGCAGAAGCTTTCTTT. It codes for CASSQGAEAFF.